This T cell receptor (beta chain) is from a study of Ad26.COV2.S vaccination and SARS-CoV-2 variants. General observations from the study: Vaccine recipients showed a spike-specific TCR breadth that was higher than in placebo recipients.

Clones were read by immunoSEQ multiplex PCR, and TCRdb kept only the in-frame ones, dropping some. The sample carries about 680,000 clones, more than 70% recorded once. Germline V gene lookup returns CDR1 SGHNT and CDR2 YYREEE (reference sequence). Trimming pared 0 bases from V and 5 bases from J, leaving 15 bases between. The CDR3 is 15 residues long. Treatment here: some 20 received Ad26.COV2.S at low or high dose, single or two shots; several received placebo; per-sample allocation not given. Day 63 after the first vaccine or placebo injection was the time point for sampling. A Boston donor was an adult aged 18-55 years. Turning to this clone: Antigen specificity is unknown.

The clonotype comes from a person between 18 and 59 years old who received the Ad26.COV2.S COVID-19 vaccine or a placebo. This material consisted of peripheral blood, taken in a trial of Ad26.COV2.S vaccine versus placebo. The rearrangement joins TRBV5-4 to TRBJ2-7, with D hard to call. The CDR3 loop reads CASSLAAAPRDEQYF. The CDR3 DNA reads as TGTGCCAGCAGCTTGGCCGCGGCCCCTAGGGACGAGCAGTACTTC.